This TCR beta chain was captured in a study of vaccination and CD4 T cells after COVID-19 (dated by TCRdb to between 2021 and 2023). Describing the broader study: Every convalescent patient had a positive nasal swab PCR test for SARS-CoV-2, with mild disease in several patients and severe disease in one. The convalescent cohort comprised six males and four females, including two Hispanic individuals, seven Caucasians, two Asians and one multiracial person. Each participant got two doses of either the Pfizer-BioNTech BNT162b2 vaccine (n=8) or the Moderna mRNA-1273 vaccine (n=2). Post-COVID blood samples from convalescent patients were collected a median of 101 days after diagnosis, with a range of about 35 to 180 days. Post-vaccine blood samples were taken a median of 72 days after the second vaccine dose, with a range of roughly 13 to 250 days. Culture stimuli were overlapping spike peptide pools from SARS-CoV-2 and from the common cold coronaviruses HCoV-NL63, HCoV-OC43 and HCoV-229E. In control cultures, a CEFX viral epitope pool was used as positive control, an HIV-1 Nef peptide pool was used as negative control, or no peptide was added. In more than eight COVID-19 convalescent patients and a handful of infection-naive healthy vaccine recipients, researchers compared the spike-specific CD4+ TCR repertoire from before mRNA vaccination with the repertoire from after. What the research found in general, with its limitations: Only a relatively small number of convalescent patients were included in the study, and early timepoints following natural infection were not analyzed. Of the vaccine-specific clones in convalescent patients, 304 of 307, or nearly all, reacted only to SARS-CoV-2 spike and did not cross-react with common cold coronaviruses. The median count of SARS-CoV-2-reactive clonotypes went up from 21 after infection to roughly 38 after vaccination, although the change was not significant. Among the post-vaccine SARS-CoV-2-reactive clones in convalescent patients, a median 86.3% showed up only after vaccination, which suggests vaccine-specific priming.

In its sample, this clonotype was seen a few times. No antigen is known for it. It has no much larger one-base neighbor in the sample; base qualities were not kept. Libraries came from PCR. TCR sequencing of DNA from cultured CD4+ T cells used the Oncomine TCR Beta short-read assay at the Johns Hopkins FTIC core. The QIAamp micro DNA kit was used to extract genomic DNA from the cultured CD4+ T cells. Oncomine TCR Beta libraries from cultured CD4+ T cells were pooled using unique dual indexes and sequenced on an Illumina iSeq 100. The study's processing was this. Non-productive sequences were removed, and CDR3s not starting with C, not ending with F or W, or shorter than 7 amino acids were discarded. Antigen-specific clonotypes were identified using the MANAFEST web application through comparison of peptide-stimulated wells with reference and other culture wells. For a clone to be called positive, the clone needed an FDR below 0.05, an odds ratio above 5, and a productive frequency above 0.1% in at least two of three replicate wells. Clonotypes that were significantly expanded in both SARS-CoV-2 spike wells and at least one common cold coronavirus spike condition were defined as cross-reactive. Using R version 3.6.1, CDR3 homology was evaluated through Levenshtein distances (stringdist) along with unrooted phylogenetic trees (ape). The raw public reads went through TCRdb reprocessing: fastp at Q25, MiXCR clone calling, in-frame beta chains kept. One record per CDR3 amino acid sequence lists the most common genes and DNA. TCRdb assigned the V and J calls; the authors' analysis was not used. The sample table contains about 14,000 distinct CDR3 sequences; only one count was recorded for roughly 37% of them. About 9.4% of the sample comes from the top ten.

Sample treatment or condition, as interpreted from the label and publication: roughly 10-day PBMC culture with coronavirus spike peptide pools or control peptides (ViraFEST assay). The ViraFEST assay, used in the study, expanded antigen-specific T cells with peptide pools and then identified the expanded clonotypes through TCR sequencing. The convalescent patients' positive SARS-CoV-2 PCR tests fell between March and December 2020, which was before the Alpha, Beta and Delta variants emerged in the United States. Each well held two million PBMCs cultured with around 9 ug/ml peptide pools in IMDM containing approximately 4.8% human AB serum and 7.5 to 10 IU/ml IL-2. On days 3 and 7, half of the culture medium was replaced with fresh IL-2-containing medium. After approximately 11 days of culture, CD4+ T cells were isolated by negative selection with the EasySep CD4+ T cell isolation kit. Ficoll-Paque Plus gradient centrifugation was used to isolate PBMCs from whole blood, and the isolated PBMCs were then either used fresh or cryopreserved at -140C. In general, triplicate wells were set up for every culture condition.

At the junction V is shortened by 3 bases and J by 3 bases, with 8 bases in between. Taken from cysteine to phenylalanine, the CDR3 has 14 residues. Only CDR3 DNA remains: 42 bases, in frame from the first base. CDR1 and CDR2 are read off the germline V gene as MDHEN and SYDVKM. Specimen: CD4+ T cells from blood, cultured in vitro. The rearrangement combines TRBV28 with TRBJ1-4, with no confidently assigned D gene. This clonotype was sampled from a human donor who had recovered from COVID-19. The bases read TGTGCCAGCAGTTTCCGGCAGGCTAATGAAAAACTGTTTTTT. It is translated as CASSFRQANEKLFF.